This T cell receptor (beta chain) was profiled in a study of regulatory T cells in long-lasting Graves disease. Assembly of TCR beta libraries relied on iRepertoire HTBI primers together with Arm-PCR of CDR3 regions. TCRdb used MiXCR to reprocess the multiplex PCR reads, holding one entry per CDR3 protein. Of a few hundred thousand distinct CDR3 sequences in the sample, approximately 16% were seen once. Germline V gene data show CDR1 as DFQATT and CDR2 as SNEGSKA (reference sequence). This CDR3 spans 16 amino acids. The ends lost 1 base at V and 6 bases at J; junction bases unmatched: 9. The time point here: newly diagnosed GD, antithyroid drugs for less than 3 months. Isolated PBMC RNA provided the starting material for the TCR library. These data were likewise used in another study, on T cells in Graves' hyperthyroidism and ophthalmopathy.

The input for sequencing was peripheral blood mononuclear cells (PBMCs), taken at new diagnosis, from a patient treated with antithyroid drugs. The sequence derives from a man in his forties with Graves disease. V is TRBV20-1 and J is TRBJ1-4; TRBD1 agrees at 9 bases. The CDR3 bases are TGCAGTGCTAGAGCGGGTGCGGGACAGGGTGATGAAAAACTGTTTTTT. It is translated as CSARAGAGQGDEKLFF.